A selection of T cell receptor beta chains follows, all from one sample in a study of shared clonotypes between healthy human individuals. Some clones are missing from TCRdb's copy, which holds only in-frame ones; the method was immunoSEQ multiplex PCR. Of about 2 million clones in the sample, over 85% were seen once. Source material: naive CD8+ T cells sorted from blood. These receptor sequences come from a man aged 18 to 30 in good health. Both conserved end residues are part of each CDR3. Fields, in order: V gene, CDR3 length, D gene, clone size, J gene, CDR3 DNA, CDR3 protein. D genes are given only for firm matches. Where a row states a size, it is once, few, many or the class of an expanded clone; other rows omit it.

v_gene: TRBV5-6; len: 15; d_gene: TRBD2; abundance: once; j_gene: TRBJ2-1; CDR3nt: TGTGCCAGCAGTTTCCTAGCGGGCTCCTACAATGAGCAGTTCTTC; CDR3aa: CASSFLAGSYNEQFF
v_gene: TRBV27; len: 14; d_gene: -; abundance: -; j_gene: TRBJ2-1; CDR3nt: TGTGCCAGCAGTCAAACCGGTTCCTACAATGAGCAGTTCTTC; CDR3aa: CASSQTGSYNEQFF
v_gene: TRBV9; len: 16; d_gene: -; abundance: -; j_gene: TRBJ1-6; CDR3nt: TGTGCCAGCAGCGTAGCCAGCGGGGCCTTTAATTCACCCCTCCACTTT; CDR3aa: CASSVASGAFNSPLHF
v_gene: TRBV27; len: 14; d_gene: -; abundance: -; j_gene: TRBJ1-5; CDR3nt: TGTGCCAGCAGTTTTCTTGGGTCAGCTCAGCCCCAGCATTTT; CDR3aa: CASSFLGSAQPQHF
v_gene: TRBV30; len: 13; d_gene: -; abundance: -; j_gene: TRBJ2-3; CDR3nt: TGTGCCTGGAGTTGGGGGGATTTAGATACGCAGTATTTT; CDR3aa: CAWSWGDLDTQYF
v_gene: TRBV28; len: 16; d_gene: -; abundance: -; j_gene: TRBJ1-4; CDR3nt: TGTGCCAGCAGTAACCCCGGGACGGTGACTGGAGAAAAACTGTTTTTT; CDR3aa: CASSNPGTVTGEKLFF
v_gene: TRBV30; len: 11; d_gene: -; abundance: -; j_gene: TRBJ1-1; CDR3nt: TGTGCCTGGAGCTCCGGGTTTGAAGCTTTCTTT; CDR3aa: CAWSSGFEAFF
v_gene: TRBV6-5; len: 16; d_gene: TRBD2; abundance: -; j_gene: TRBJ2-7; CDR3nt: TGTGCCAGCAGTTACTCCACCGGGACTACTTCCTACGAGCAGTACTTC; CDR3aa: CASSYSTGTTSYEQYF
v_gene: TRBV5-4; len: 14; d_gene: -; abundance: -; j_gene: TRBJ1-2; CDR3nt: TGTGCCAGCAGCTTGGCCGGTGGGGCAGGCGGCTACACCTTC; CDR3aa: CASSLAGGAGGYTF
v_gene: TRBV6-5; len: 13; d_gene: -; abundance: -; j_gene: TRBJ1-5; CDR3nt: TGTGCCAGCAGGGGGGACTTTACTCAGCCCCAGCATTTT; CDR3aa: CASRGDFTQPQHF
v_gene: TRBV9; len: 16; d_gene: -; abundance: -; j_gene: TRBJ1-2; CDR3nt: TGTGCCAGCAGCCCACATGCCGGGGCTGCTAACTATGGCTACACCTTC; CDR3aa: CASSPHAGAANYGYTF
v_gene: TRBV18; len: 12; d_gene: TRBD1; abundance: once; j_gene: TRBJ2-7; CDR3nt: TGTGCCAGCTCATCCAGGGGGTACGAGCAGTACTTC; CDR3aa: CASSSRGYEQYF
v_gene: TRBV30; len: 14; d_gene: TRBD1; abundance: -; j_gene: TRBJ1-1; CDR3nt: TGTGCCTGGGGGACAGGGGAGTTGTACACTGAAGCTTTCTTT; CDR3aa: CAWGTGELYTEAFF
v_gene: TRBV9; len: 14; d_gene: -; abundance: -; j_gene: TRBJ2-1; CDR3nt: TGTGCCAGCAGCGTTGAGGGTTTACGGAATGAGCAGTTCTTC; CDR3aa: CASSVEGLRNEQFF
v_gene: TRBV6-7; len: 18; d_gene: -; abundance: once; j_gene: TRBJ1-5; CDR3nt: TGTGCCAGCAGTTACCCACCCAAGAGGAAGAGGGGCAATCAGCCCCAGCATTTT; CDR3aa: CASSYPPKRKRGNQPQHF
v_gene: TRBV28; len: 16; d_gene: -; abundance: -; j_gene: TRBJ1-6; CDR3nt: TGTGCCAGCAGTTTAGATCCGAGCTCCTATAATTCACCCCTCCACTTT; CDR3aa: CASSLDPSSYNSPLHF
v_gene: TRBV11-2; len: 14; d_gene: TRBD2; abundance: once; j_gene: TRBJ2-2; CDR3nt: TGTGCCAGCAGCCGGACTAGCGGGGGCGGGGAGCTGTTTTTT; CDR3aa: CASSRTSGGGELFF
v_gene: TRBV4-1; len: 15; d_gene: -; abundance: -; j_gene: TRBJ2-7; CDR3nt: TGCGCCAGCAGCCAAGAAATAGGGATTGGCTACGAGCAGTACTTC; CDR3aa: CASSQEIGIGYEQYF
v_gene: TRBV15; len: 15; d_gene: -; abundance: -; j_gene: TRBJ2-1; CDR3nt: TGTGCCACCAGCAGTTCACTTGGGGTCTACAATGAGCAGTTCTTC; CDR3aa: CATSSSLGVYNEQFF
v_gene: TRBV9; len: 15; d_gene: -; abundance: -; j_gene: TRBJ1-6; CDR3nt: TGTGCCAGCAGCGTAGGTGAGGTCGGGAGTTCACCCCTCCACTTT; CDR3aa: CASSVGEVGSSPLHF
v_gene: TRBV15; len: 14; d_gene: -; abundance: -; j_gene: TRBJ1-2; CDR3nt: TGTGCCACCAGCCGGAGGAGTTGGAAAGATGGCTACACCTTC; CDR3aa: CATSRRSWKDGYTF
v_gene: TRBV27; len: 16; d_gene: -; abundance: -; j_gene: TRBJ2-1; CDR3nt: TGTGCCAGCAGTTTAAGCTACTTATTCTCCTACAATGAGCAGTTCTTC; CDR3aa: CASSLSYLFSYNEQFF
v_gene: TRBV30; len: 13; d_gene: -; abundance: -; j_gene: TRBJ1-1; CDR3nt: TGTGCCTGGAGTATCACGGGGAGTGCTGAAGCTTTCTTT; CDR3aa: CAWSITGSAEAFF
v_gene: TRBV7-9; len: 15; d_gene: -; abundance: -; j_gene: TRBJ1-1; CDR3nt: TGTGCCAGCAGCCATTTTTCGGCCGCAGGCACTGAAGCTTTCTTT; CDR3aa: CASSHFSAAGTEAFF
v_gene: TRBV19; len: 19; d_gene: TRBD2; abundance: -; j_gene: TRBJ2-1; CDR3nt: TGTGCCAGTAGTGTGGCGGGGCTCACTAGCGGGAGGATGATGAATGAGCAGTTCTTC; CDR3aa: CASSVAGLTSGRMMNEQFF
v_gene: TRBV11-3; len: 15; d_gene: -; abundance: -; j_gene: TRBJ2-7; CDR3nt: TGTGCCAGCAGCCCAGAAGGCGGGCCCTCCTACGAGCAGTACTTC; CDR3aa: CASSPEGGPSYEQYF
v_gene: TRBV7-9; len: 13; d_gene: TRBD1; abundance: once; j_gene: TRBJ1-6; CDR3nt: TGTGCCAGCAGCGCGGGGACAGGCTGGTCTCTCCACTTT; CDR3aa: CASSAGTGWSLHF
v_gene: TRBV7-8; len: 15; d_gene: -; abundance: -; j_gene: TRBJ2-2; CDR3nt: TGTGCCAGCAGCCCCCCCAGCGGGCTCGGCGGGGAGCTGTTTTTT; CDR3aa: CASSPPSGLGGELFF
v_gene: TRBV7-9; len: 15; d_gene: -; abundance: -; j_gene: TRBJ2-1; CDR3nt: TGTGCCAGCCGCCCGGTGGGCCCATCTGGCAATGAGCAGTTCTTC; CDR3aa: CASRPVGPSGNEQFF
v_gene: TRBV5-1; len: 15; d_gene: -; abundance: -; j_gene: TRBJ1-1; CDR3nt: TGCGCCAGCAGCTTGGGAGGCAGGGCGAACACTGAAGCTTTCTTT; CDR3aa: CASSLGGRANTEAFF
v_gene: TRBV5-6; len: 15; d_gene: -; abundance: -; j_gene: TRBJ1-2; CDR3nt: TGTGCCAGCAGCCCGGTGATAGGGGGAGGCTATGGCTACACCTTC; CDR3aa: CASSPVIGGGYGYTF
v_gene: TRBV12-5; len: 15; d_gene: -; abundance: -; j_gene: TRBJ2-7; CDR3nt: TGTGCTAGTGGTTCCCCCCAGGGGTCCTCCTACGAGCAGTACTTC; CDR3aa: CASGSPQGSSYEQYF
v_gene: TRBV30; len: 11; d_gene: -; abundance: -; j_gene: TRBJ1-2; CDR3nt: TGTGCCTGGGATCGGACGGGAGGCTACACCTTC; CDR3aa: CAWDRTGGYTF
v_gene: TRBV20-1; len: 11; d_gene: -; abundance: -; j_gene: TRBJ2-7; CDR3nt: TGCAGTAAACTAGCTGGCGGCGAGCAGTACTTC; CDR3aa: CSKLAGGEQYF
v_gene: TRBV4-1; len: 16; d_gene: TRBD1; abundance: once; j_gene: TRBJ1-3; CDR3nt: TGCGCCAGCAGCCAAGTAGGACAGGGCTCTGGAAACACCATATATTTT; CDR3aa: CASSQVGQGSGNTIYF
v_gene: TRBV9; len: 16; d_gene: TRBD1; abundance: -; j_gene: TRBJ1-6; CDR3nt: TGTGCCAGCAGCGAATCCGGGACAGATTATAATTCACCCCTCCACTTT; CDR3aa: CASSESGTDYNSPLHF
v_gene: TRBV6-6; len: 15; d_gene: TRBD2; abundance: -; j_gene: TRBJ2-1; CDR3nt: TGTGCCAGCATTTTACTAGCGGGAGGCGACAATGAGCAGTTCTTC; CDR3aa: CASILLAGGDNEQFF
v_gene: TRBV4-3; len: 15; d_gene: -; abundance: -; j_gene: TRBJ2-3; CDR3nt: TGCGCCAGCAGCCAAGATGAGGGGGAGGGAGATACGCAGTATTTT; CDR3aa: CASSQDEGEGDTQYF
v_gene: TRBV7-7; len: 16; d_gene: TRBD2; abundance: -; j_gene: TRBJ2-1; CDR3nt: TGTGCTAGCAGCCCCAATAGCGGGGGGGCCGGCAATGAGCAGTTCTTC; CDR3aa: CASSPNSGGAGNEQFF
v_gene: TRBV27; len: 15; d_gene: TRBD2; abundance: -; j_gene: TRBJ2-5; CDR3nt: TGTGCCAGCAGTTTGGCCAGCGGGACTCAAGAGACCCAGTACTTC; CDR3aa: CASSLASGTQETQYF
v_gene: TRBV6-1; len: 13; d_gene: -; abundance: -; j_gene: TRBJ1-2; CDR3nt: TGTGCCAGCACCGAGGGATCGAACTATGGCTACACCTTC; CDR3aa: CASTEGSNYGYTF
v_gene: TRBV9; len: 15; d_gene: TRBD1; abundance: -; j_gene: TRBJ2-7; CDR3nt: TGTGCCAGCAGTAGGACAGGGCCTTTTTCCTACGAGCAGTACTTC; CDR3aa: CASSRTGPFSYEQYF